The rows below give T cell receptor beta chains drawn from one sample of a study of T cell responses to AZD1222 COVID-19 vaccine. The repertoire was sequenced with immunoSEQ multiplex PCR; TCRdb's copy has only in-frame clones and lacks some. Among 200,000 or so clones, around 93% were seen once, and the ten largest hold 7% to 9.5%. The sequences come from peripheral blood, collected on day 0 of AZD1222 vaccination. The source is an adult in good health. The CDR3 runs from the conserved cysteine through the conserved F or W. The order of the fields is D gene, V gene, J gene, clone size, CDR3 DNA, CDR3 protein. A D gene is named only where the DNA matches it firmly. The size entry is marked missing in some rows and otherwise reads once, few, many or a size class.

>.|TRBV21-1|TRBJ2-7|.
TGTGCCAGCAGCACACCTCAGGGGTACGAGCAGTACTTC
CASSTPQGYEQYF
>.|TRBV27|TRBJ2-1|.
TGTGCCAGCAAGTACGTCGGGGGAAGCTCCTACAATGAGCAGTTCTTC
CASKYVGGSSYNEQFF
>TRBD1|TRBV5-6|TRBJ1-1|.
TGTGCCAGCAGCTTGGTGGTGGCGACCTACAGGGGGAACACTGAAGCTTTCTTT
CASSLVVATYRGNTEAFF
>.|TRBV6-5|TRBJ2-3|.
TGTGCCAGCAGTTACTCAGGGTTCACAGATACGCAGTATTTT
CASSYSGFTDTQYF
>.|TRBV27|TRBJ2-7|.
TGTGCCAGCAGCTGGGGACGGGACTACGAGCAGTACTTC
CASSWGRDYEQYF
>.|TRBV7-8|TRBJ2-3|once
TGTGCCAGCAGCCTCGGGCTCGGGACAGATACGCAGTATTTT
CASSLGLGTDTQYF
>TRBD2|TRBV2|TRBJ2-3|.
TGTGCCAGCCAGCGGGAGGAGACAGATACGCAGTATTTT
CASQREETDTQYF
>.|TRBV5-6|TRBJ1-3|.
TGTGCCAGCAGCTTGGTTATCGCCGGAAACACCATATATTTT
CASSLVIAGNTIYF
>.|TRBV19|TRBJ1-1|.
TGTGCCAGTAGTATACCAAGGAACACTGAAGCTTTCTTT
CASSIPRNTEAFF
>.|TRBV29-1|TRBJ2-1|.
TGCAGCGTCTTGGGTACCATAGGGCCGGACTTCTACAATGAGCAGTTCTTC
CSVLGTIGPDFYNEQFF
>TRBD1|TRBV19|TRBJ2-5|.
TGTGCCAGTAGCCGGACAGGGCAAGAGACCCGGTACTTC
CASSRTGQETRYF
>.|TRBV28|TRBJ2-5|few
TGTGCCAGCAGTTTACGGGGCACGGAGACCCAGTACTTC
CASSLRGTETQYF
>.|TRBV5-1|TRBJ2-1|.
TGCGCCAGCAGCTTGGTAACAGGGCCCCACAATGAGCAGTTCTTC
CASSLVTGPHNEQFF
>.|TRBV5-6|TRBJ1-6|.
TGTGCCAGCAGCTTTGCCCAGCCCAATTCACCCCTCCACTTT
CASSFAQPNSPLHF
>.|TRBV9|TRBJ1-3|.
TGTGCCAGCAGCGCGACAGGCGACAAAGGAAGCGGAAACACCATATATTTT
CASSATGDKGSGNTIYF
>.|TRBV19|TRBJ2-5|.
TGTGCCAGTAGTATCTCGGAGACCCAGTACTTC
CASSISETQYF
>.|TRBV4-2|TRBJ1-3|.
TGTGCCAGCAGCCGGTTCAGAGGGACGTCGTTAACGGAGAACACCATATATTTT
CASSRFRGTSLTENTIYF
>.|TRBV18|TRBJ2-7|once
TGTGCCAGCTCACCACTGGGGGGCGAGCAGTACTTC
CASSPLGGEQYF